These 10 T cell receptor beta chains share one sample of origin, sequenced in a study of blood T cell repertoires in COVID-19 (dated by TCRdb to 2019 to 2021). The receptor library was made with the immunoSEQ multiplex PCR assay. TCRdb carries this immuneACCESS record with in-frame sequences only. Its versions omit some clonotypes, under half of them owing to an unresolved V gene in the studies checked, with the rest unexplained. The sample data list hundreds of thousands of clones, and around nine tenths of these were observed just once. The biggest ten clones account for 2.5% to 4% of the sample. The sequencing sample was made of peripheral blood. Source of these receptors: a woman aged 18-35 years who had recovered from COVID-19.

This sequence joins TRBV19 and TRBJ1-2; TRBD1 aligns across 10 bases. Germline CDR1 and CDR2: LNHDA and SQIVND (reference sequence). The CDR3 contains 16 residues. V trimming: 2 bases; J trimming: 2 bases; junction bases outside the gene matches: 5. This CDR3 is CASSIPPGQGNYGYTF. In nucleotides, the CDR3 is TGTGCCAGTAGTATACCGCCGGGACAGGGGAACTATGGCTACACCTTC.

The J gene is TRBJ2-2, the V gene TRBV6-6; D ambiguous. The CDR3 is made up of 14 amino acids. V lost 5 bases and J lost 1, with 8 bases in between. From germline, CDR1 is MNHNY and CDR2 SVGAGI (reference sequence). As DNA, the CDR3 is TGTGCCAGCAGTAAGCGAGGGAACACCGGGGAGCTGTTTTTT. Protein product: CASSKRGNTGELFF.

The chain is built from TRBV18 and TRBJ1-2; possible D gene TRBD1, 6 bases. The CDR3 has 14 residues. Per the germline V gene, CDR1 is KGHSH and CDR2 is LQKENI. With 2 bases removed from V and 6 bases from J, the gap between germline ends came to 13 bases. The CDR3 DNA reads TGTGCCAGCTCACCAGCAGGGGTAGAGGATGGCTACACCTTC. Translation: CASSPAGVEDGYTF.

The chain links TRBV27 to TRBJ1-3, with 8 bases matching TRBD1. CDR1 is MNHEY, CDR2 SMNVEV, per germline (reference sequence). The CDR3 is 15 amino acids. V dropped 5 bases and J dropped 0; count of bases not matched to a gene: 3. This CDR3 reads CASSPTGGSGNTIYF. In DNA form, the CDR3 reads TGTGCCAGCAGTCCCACAGGGGGCTCTGGAAACACCATATATTTT.

The V gene is TRBV9, the J gene TRBJ2-3; 13 bases are a match to TRBD2. V lost 4 bases, J lost 6 bases, and 20 bases stayed unmatched. The germline gives CDR1 SGDLS, CDR2 YYNGEE. This CDR3 is 20 amino acids long. The DNA of the CDR3 is TGTGCCAGCAGCACAAGACTGCCTGATGGACTAGCGGGAGTGGTTGATACGCAGTATTTT. Its translation: CASSTRLPDGLAGVVDTQYF.

V is TRBV28 and J is TRBJ2-5, with D uncertain. The CDR3 contains 13 residues. Trimming took 4 bases from V and 5 from J, leaving 11 bases between them. Germline CDR1 reads MDHEN; CDR2 reads SYDVKM. The CDR3 sequence is CASSYLAVETQYF. In nucleotides, the CDR3 is TGTGCCAGCAGTTACCTGGCTGTCGAGACCCAGTACTTC.

Only a few counts were recorded for this clone. The rearrangement uses TRBV7-8 and TRBJ2-1, with 11 positions matching TRBD2. V was clipped by 3 bases and J by 4 bases; unmatched bases: 2. The CDR3 sequence is 15 residues long. Germline V gene sequence: CDR1 SGHVS, CDR2 FQNEAQ. The CDR3 sequence is CASSFGTSGYNEQFF. The CDR3 bases are TGTGCCAGCAGCTTCGGGACTAGCGGATACAATGAGCAGTTCTTC. The whole variable domain, filled in from reference TRBV7-8 and TRBJ2-1, reads GAGVSQSPRYKVAKRGQDVALRCDPISGHVSLFWYQQALGQGPEFLTYFQNEAQLDKSGLPSDRFFAERPEGSVSTLKIQRTQQEDSAVYLCASSFGTSGYNEQFFGPGTRLTVL.

The chain couples TRBV5-8 to TRBJ2-2, with 8 bases lining up with TRBD2. V was pared by 6 bases and J by 4 bases, with 8 bases of the junction left unmatched. The length of the CDR3 is 15 residues. Germline V lookup: CDR1 SGHTS, CDR2 YDEGEE. CDR3 sequence: CASKGPSGSTGELFF. In nucleotides, the CDR3 is TGTGCCAGCAAAGGTCCTAGCGGGTCCACCGGGGAGCTGTTTTTT.

The genes are TRBV7-9 and TRBJ2-3; 12 bases line up with TRBD2. The V and J ends lost 6 bases and 0 bases, in that order; junction bases with no gene match: 7. Germline V gene lookup returns CDR1 SEHNR and CDR2 FQNEAQ (reference sequence). This CDR3 has 17 residues. The CDR3 DNA follows: TGTGCCAGCAGTCGGGGGACTAGCGGGTCTAGCACAGATACGCAGTATTTT. Its translation is CASSRGTSGSSTDTQYF.

The genes are TRBV19 and TRBJ2-1; tentatively, D is TRBD2 (6 bases). The V end lost 3 bases, the J end lost 8 bases, and 11 bases lay between the germline ends. The CDR3 has 13 residues. Germline values: CDR1 LNHDA, CDR2 SQIVND (reference sequence). DNA for the CDR3: TGTGCCAGTAGTATTCCGACTAGTCATGAGCAGTTCTTC. Translation gives CASSIPTSHEQFF.